Below, 13 T cell receptor beta chains from the same sample are listed, as sequenced in a study of Ad26.COV2.S vaccination and SARS-CoV-2 variants. Sequencing used immunoSEQ multiplex PCR; TCRdb keeps in-frame clones, though not all of them. Of 350,000 to 450,000 clones listed, about 92% were seen once; the top ten hold under 5%. The sample in question was peripheral blood, obtained after recovery from COVID-19. The receptors stem from a human donor who had recovered from COVID-19.

The rearrangement uses TRBV9 and TRBJ2-4, with 7 bases that match TRBD2. Germline CDR1 reads SGDLS; CDR2 reads YYNGEE. V lost 4 bases, J lost 7 bases, and 8 bases stayed unmatched. The CDR3 runs to 14 residues. CDR3 region: CASSPRTGGNIQYF. DNA for the CDR3: TGTGCCAGCAGCCCGCGGACCGGGGGGAACATTCAGTACTTC.

In this sample, this clone turned up once. The gene calls are TRBV5-1 and TRBJ1-1, with D tentatively TRBD1 (6 bases). CDR3 length equals 15 residues. Trimming removed 2 bases from V and 10 bases from J, with 21 bases in between. The germline gives CDR1 SGHRS, CDR2 YFSETQ. In nucleotides, the CDR3 is TGCGCCAGCAGCTTCTCCGGGACAACTTCCTTGGGAGCTTTCTTT. Its protein is CASSFSGTTSLGAFF.

V usage is TRBV7-8 and J usage is TRBJ1-6; no firm D call. CDR3 size: 16 residues. Germline V CDR1 and CDR2: SGHVS, FQNEAQ. Trimming took off 5 bases at V and 9 bases at J, with 20 bases between the two ends. The CDR3 region has the DNA TGTGCCAGCAGCGGTGGCCTATGGGTTTTCGGTTCACCCCTCCACTTT. Its translation: CASSGGLWVFGSPLHF.

This clone was found once. The genes are TRBV5-1 and TRBJ1-2, with a weak D call TRBD1 (5 bases). The CDR3 consists of 14 residues. Germline values: CDR1 SGHRS, CDR2 YFSETQ. Trimming stripped 4 bases from V and 5 bases from J, with 15 bases between. The CDR3 bases are TGCGCCAGCAGCCAGGTAGTTGGGGGTTATGGCTACACCTTC. It is translated as CASSQVVGGYGYTF.

The chain carries TRBV29-1 and TRBJ2-1; TRBD2 aligns across 7 bases. The CDR3 runs to 14 residues. The germline V gene has CDR1 SQVTM and CDR2 ANQGSEA. Losses at the gene ends were 2 bases for V and 6 bases for J; bases not matched to a gene: 7. CDR3 protein: CSVELAWGGNEQFF. The CDR3 DNA is TGCAGCGTTGAATTGGCTTGGGGGGGCAATGAGCAGTTCTTC.

This sequence joins TRBV11-2 and TRBJ2-5; 11 bases agree with TRBD2. CDR1 is SGHAT and CDR2 is FQNNGV in the germline V gene. With 1 base clipped from V and 2 bases from J, the junction kept 3 bases outside the gene matches. There are 16 residues in the CDR3. The CDR3 protein is CASSLVLAGGQETQYF. The CDR3 DNA reads TGTGCCAGCAGCTTAGTATTAGCGGGGGGGCAAGAGACCCAGTACTTC.

The V and J genes are TRBV12-3 or TRBV12-4 and TRBJ2-7; no reliable D call. Trimming took off 3 bases at V and 0 bases at J, with 0 bases between the two ends. The CDR3 has 11 residues. The CDR3 DNA is TGTGCCAGCAGTTTCTCCTACGAGCAGTACTTC. It codes for CASSFSYEQYF.

The chain couples TRBV9 to TRBJ1-3, with D possibly being TRBD1 (6 bases). Trimming cost V 2 bases and J 4 bases, with 13 bases left between them. The CDR3 is 15 residues long. CDR1 SGDLS and CDR2 YYNGEE come from the germline V gene. The CDR3 region is CASSVAGGNGNTIYF. The DNA of the CDR3 is TGTGCCAGCAGCGTCGCGGGGGGCAACGGAAACACCATATATTTT.

In DNA form, the CDR3 reads TGTGCCAGCAGTTTATCGGCTTATGATCCGTTTAACTATGGCTACACCTTC. It encodes CASSLSAYDPFNYGYTF. The chain uses TRBV27 and TRBJ1-2, with no clear D. Germline V CDR1 and CDR2: MNHEY, SMNVEV (reference sequence). This CDR3 contains 17 residues. V shed 0 bases and J shed 1 base, with 15 bases lying between them.

The CDR3 DNA follows: TGTGCTAGTGGTCCACTCAACACTGAAGCTTTCTTT. This translates into CASGPLNTEAFF. The chain recombines TRBV12-5 with TRBJ1-1; D uncertain. Germline assignment: CDR1 LGHNT and CDR2 FRNRAP. Deletions cut 5 bases from V and 2 bases from J, with 6 bases between. The CDR3 is 12 amino acids.

The chain carries TRBV5-4 and TRBJ1-4; TRBD1 is a possible D gene (6 bases). This CDR3 contains 14 residues. Germline CDR1 is SGHNT and CDR2 is YYREEE (reference sequence). Trimming removed 0 bases from V and 7 bases from J, with 10 bases in between. The DNA of the CDR3 is TGTGCCAGCAGCTTGGCGGGGGCGTCTGAAAAACTGTTTTTT. As protein: CASSLAGASEKLFF. Combining the CDR3 with reference TRBV5-4 and TRBJ1-4 gives the whole variable domain ETGVTQSPTHLIKTRGQQVTLRCSSQSGHNTVSWYQQALGQGPQFIFQYYREEENGRGNFPPRFSGLQFPNYSSELNVNALELDDSALYLCASSLAGASEKLFFGSGTQLSVL.

The rearrangement links TRBV7-9 to TRBJ2-3; 9 bases match TRBD1. The CDR3 sequence is 16 residues long. J was trimmed by 6 bases and V by 5 bases; bases with no gene match: 12. Germline loops: CDR1 SEHNR, CDR2 FQNEAQ (reference sequence). The CDR3 coding sequence is TGTGCCAGCAGCCCCGGGACAGGGATTATTTTTGATACGCAGTATTTT. Its translation: CASSPGTGIIFDTQYF. Together with reference TRBV7-9 and TRBJ2-3, the CDR3 gives the full variable domain: DTGVSQNPRHKITKRGQNVTFRCDPISEHNRLYWYRQTLGQGPEFLTYFQNEAQLEKSRLLSDRFSAERPKGSFSTLEIQRTEQGDSAMYLCASSPGTGIIFDTQYFGPGTRLTVL.

The V call is TRBV18, the J call TRBJ1-3; 7 bases are shared with TRBD1. V shed 3 bases, J shed 3 bases, and the junction held 8 bases outside the gene matches. Germline CDR1 and CDR2: KGHSH and LQKENI. The length of the CDR3 is 16 residues. The CDR3 bases are TGTGCCAGCTCACCCGGGACAGCCCGGGATGGAAACACCATATATTTT. Protein sequence: CASSPGTARDGNTIYF.